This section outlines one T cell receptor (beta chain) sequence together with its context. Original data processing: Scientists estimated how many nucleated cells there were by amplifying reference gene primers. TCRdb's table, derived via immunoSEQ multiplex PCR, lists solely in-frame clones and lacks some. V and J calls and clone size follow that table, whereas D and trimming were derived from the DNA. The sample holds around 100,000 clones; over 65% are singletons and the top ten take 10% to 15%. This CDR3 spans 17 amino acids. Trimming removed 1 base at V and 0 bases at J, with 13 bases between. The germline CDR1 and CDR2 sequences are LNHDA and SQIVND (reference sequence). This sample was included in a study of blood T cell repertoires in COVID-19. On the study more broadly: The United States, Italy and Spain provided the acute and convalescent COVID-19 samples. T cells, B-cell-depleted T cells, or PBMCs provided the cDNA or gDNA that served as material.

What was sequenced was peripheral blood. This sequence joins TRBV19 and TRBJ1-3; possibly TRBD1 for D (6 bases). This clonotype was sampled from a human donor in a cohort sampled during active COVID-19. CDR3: CASSIGGQPASGNTIYF. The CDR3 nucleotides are TGTGCCAGTAGTATAGGGGGGCAACCAGCCTCTGGAAACACCATATATTTT.